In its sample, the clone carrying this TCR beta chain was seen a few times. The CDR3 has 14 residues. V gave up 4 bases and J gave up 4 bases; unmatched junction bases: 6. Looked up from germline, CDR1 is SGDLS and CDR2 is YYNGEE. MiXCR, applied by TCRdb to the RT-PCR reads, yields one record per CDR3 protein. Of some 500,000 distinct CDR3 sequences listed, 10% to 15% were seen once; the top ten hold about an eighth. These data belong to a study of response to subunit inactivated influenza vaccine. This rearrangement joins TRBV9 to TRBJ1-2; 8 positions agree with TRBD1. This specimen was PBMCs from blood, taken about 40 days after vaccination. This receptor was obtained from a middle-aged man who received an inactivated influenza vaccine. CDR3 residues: CASSNRGRGYGYTF. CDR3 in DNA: TGTGCCAGCAGCAACAGGGGGAGAGGCTATGGCTACACCTTC.